This record concerns one T cell receptor (beta chain) sequence. The trim removed 5 bases at V and 5 bases at J, leaving 10 bases unmatched. CDR1 and CDR2 from the germline V gene are SGHNT and YENEEA. CDR3 length equals 16 residues. This entry is derived from a study of blood T cell repertoires in COVID-19. Across the whole study: The United States, Italy and Spain supplied acute and convalescent COVID-19 samples.

In the study's own analysis: Amplification with reference gene primers provided the estimates of nucleated cell counts. The assay was immunoSEQ multiplex PCR, and TCRdb's table has in-frame clones only and misses some. D and trimming come from the DNA, and the V and J calls and clone size come from that table. Seen here are more than 80,000 clones, about nine tenths observed once, and the top ten hold over 5%. The chain employs TRBV11-3 and TRBJ2-1; 9 nucleotides line up with TRBD2. This clonotype originated in a young man with COVID-19, enrolled during active disease. Input material: peripheral blood. The DNA of the CDR3 is TGTGCCAGCAGCCTCGCTGGGGTAGCGGGGGACAATGAGCAGTTCTTC. This encodes CASSLAGVAGDNEQFF.